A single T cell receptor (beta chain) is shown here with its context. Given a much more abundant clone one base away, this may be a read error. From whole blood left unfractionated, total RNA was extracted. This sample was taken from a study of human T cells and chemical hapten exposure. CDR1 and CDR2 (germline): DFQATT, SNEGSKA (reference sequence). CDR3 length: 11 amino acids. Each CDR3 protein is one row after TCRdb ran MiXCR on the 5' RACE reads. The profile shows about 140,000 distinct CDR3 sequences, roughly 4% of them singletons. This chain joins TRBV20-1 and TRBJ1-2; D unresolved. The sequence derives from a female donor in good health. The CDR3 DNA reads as TGCAGTGCTAGTGAAAACTATGGCTACAACTTC. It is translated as CSASENYGYNF.